One TCR beta chain is described in this entry. Its antigen is not known. This sample is drawn from a study of shared clonotypes between healthy human individuals. Background on the study: The plates for each donor numbered three CD4 naive, three CD4 memory, two CD8 naive and one CD8 memory.

Study-wide results and caveats: When naive CD4 clonotypes were compared across a handful of donors, approximately 4.9% were shared.

It was CD45RO-negative cells, positively selected for CCR7, that made up naive CD8 cells, with terminally differentiated effector memory CD45RA+ cells excluded. The test was conducted at deep level. Researchers divided each subset's genomic DNA evenly across several immunoSEQ plates. Libraries were prepared by immunoSEQ multiplex PCR; TCRdb keeps only in-frame clonotypes and omits some of them. This table has about 2 million clones, around 96% appearing once. The CDR3 sequence is 15 residues long. From germline, CDR1 is SEHNR and CDR2 FQNEAQ (reference sequence). V shed 4 bases, J shed 3 bases, and the junction held 8 bases outside the gene matches.

The J gene is TRBJ1-1, the V gene TRBV7-9; TRBD1 matches at 7 bases. The sequenced material came from naive CD8+ T cells sorted from blood. The source of this sequence is a man between 18 and 29 years old in good health. The CDR3 bases are TGTGCCAGCAGCTCCAGGGGGGCGGTTCACACTGAAGCTTTCTTT. It is translated as CASSSRGAVHTEAFF.